A selection of T cell receptor beta chains follows, all from one sample in a study of cytomegalovirus exposure and HLA in healthy donors. The table came from immunoSEQ multiplex PCR; TCRdb's copy has only in-frame clones and leaves some out. Altogether 110,000 or so clones are present, about 80% being singletons, with the ten largest covering over 8%. Material for sequencing was PBMCs. These TCRs come from a man in his forties in good health and CMV-seropositive. Both conserved end residues are part of each CDR3. The D gene is left open where the match is weak. The size field is filled for only some rows; it gives once, few, many or a size class.

- - TRBJ1-4 TRBV6-5 13 CASSYPGDEKLFF TGTGCCAGCAGTTACCCGGGGGATGAAAAACTGTTTTTT
TRBD1 - TRBJ2-2 TRBV6-1 13 CASRDRGTGELFF TGTGCCAGCAGGGACAGGGGGACCGGGGAGCTGTTTTTT
TRBD1 - TRBJ1-1 TRBV5-1 14 CASSATTGNTEAFF TGCGCCAGCAGCGCCACGACAGGGAACACTGAAGCCTTCTTT
TRBD1 - TRBJ1-2 TRBV5-6 16 CASSLLGQGVVDGYTF TGTGCCAGCAGCTTGCTCGGACAGGGGGTTGTAGATGGCTACACCTTC
- - TRBJ2-4 TRBV19 13 CASRTFDNNIQYF TGTGCCAGTAGAACCTTTGACAACAACATTCAGTACTTC
- few TRBJ2-1 TRBV6-6 16 CASSYSVTGRWGEQFF TGTGCCAGCAGTTACTCCGTCACGGGAAGGTGGGGTGAGCAGTTCTTC
TRBD2 - TRBJ2-1 TRBV4-1 16 CASSQDGASGEGEQFF TGCGCCAGCAGCCAAGATGGCGCTAGCGGGGAAGGTGAGCAGTTCTTC
- - TRBJ1-1 TRBV7-2 13 CAGAHKANTEAFF TGTGCCGGGGCCCATAAGGCTAACACTGAAGCTTTCTTT
TRBD1 - TRBJ1-2 TRBV19 15 CASTSRDRGRYGYTF TGTGCCAGTACCTCCCGGGACAGGGGGCGGTACGGCTACACCTTC
TRBD2 - TRBJ2-7 TRBV4-2 19 CASSQTTGTSGGASHEQYF TGTGCCAGCAGCCAAACAACCGGGACTAGCGGGGGGGCGTCGCACGAGCAGTACTTC